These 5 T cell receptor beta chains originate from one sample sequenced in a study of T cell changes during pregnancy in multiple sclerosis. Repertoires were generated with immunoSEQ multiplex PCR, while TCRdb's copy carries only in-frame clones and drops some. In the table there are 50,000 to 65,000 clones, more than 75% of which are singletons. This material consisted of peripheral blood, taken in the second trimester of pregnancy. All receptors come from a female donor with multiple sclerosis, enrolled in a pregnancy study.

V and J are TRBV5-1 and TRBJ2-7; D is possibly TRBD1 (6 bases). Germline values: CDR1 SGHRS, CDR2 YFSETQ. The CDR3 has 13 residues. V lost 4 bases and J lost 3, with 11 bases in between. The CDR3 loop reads CASSGQGLYEQYF. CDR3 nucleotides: TGCGCCAGCAGCGGCCAGGGGCTCTACGAGCAGTACTTC.

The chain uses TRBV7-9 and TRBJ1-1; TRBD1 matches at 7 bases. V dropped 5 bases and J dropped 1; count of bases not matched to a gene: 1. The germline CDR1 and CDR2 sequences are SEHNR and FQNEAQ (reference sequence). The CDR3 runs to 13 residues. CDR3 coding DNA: TGTGCCAGCAGCCCAGGGGGGAACACTGAAGCTTTCTTT. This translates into CASSPGGNTEAFF.

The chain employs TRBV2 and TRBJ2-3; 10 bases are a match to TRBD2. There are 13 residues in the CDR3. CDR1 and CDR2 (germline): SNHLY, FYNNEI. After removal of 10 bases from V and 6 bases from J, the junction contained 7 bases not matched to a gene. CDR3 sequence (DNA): TGTGCCACCGGACTAGCGGCCCTGGATACGCAGTATTTT. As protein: CATGLAALDTQYF.

CDR3 sequence reads: CASSVGQDTEAFF. The DNA of the CDR3 is TGTGCCAGCAGCGTAGGGCAGGACACTGAAGCTTTCTTT. The chain has TRBV9 and TRBJ1-1; D unclear. Germline loops: CDR1 SGDLS, CDR2 YYNGEE. V was shortened by 0 bases and J by 3 bases, with 6 bases between the two germline ends. CDR3 size: 13 residues.

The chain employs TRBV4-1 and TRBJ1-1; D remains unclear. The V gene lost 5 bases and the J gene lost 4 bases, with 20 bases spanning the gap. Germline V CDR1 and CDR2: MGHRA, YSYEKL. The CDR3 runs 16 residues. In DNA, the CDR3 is TGCGCCAGCAGCGCAACACCTTACCGGGAAATCACTGAAGCTTTCTTT. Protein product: CASSATPYREITEAFF.